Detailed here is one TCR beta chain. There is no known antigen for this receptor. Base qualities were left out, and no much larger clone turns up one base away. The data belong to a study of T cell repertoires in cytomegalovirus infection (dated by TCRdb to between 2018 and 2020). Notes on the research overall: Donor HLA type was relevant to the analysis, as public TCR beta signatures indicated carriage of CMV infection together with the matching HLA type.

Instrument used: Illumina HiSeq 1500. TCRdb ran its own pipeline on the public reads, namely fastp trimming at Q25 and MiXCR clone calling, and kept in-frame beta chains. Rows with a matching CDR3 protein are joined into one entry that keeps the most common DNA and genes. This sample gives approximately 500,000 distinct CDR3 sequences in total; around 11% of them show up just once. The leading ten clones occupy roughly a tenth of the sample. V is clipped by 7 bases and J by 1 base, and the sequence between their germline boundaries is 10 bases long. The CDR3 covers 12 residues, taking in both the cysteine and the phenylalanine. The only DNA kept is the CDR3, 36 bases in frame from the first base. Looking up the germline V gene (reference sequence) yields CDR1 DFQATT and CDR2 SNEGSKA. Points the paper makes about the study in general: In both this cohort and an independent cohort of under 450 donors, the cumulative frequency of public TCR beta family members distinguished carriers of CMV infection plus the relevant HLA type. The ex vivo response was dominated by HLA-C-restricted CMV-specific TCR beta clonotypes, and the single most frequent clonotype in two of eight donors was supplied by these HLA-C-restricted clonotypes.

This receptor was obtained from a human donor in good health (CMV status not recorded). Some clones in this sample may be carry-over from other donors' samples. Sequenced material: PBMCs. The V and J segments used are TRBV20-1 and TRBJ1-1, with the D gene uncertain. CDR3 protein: CSGLTPNTEAFF. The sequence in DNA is TGCAGTGGATTGACACCGAACACTGAAGCTTTCTTT.